A single sample is the source of the 12 T cell receptor beta chains below, sequenced in a study of control samples from healthy donors and cancer patients. TCRdb keeps only in-frame clones here, not all; method: immunoSEQ multiplex PCR. The table lists under 450,000 clones, over 75% of them singletons. Sequencing was done on a sample of PBMCs. The receptors here all came from a man between 40 and 49 years old with head and neck cancer.

This chain connects TRBV20-1 to TRBJ1-4; D is unclear. The germline CDR1 and CDR2 sequences are DFQATT and SNEGSKA (reference sequence). This CDR3 is 15 amino acids long. V gave up 3 bases and J gave up 3 bases, with 14 bases separating them. Written as DNA, the CDR3 is TGCAGTGCTAGTCCGCGCGGGTTTGCTAATGAAAAACTGTTTTTT. Encoded protein: CSASPRGFANEKLFF.

This clone was seen once. The chain carries TRBV5-4 and TRBJ1-2, with D perhaps matching TRBD1 (5 bases). The CDR3 covers 15 residues. The germline V gene encodes CDR1 SGHNT and CDR2 YYREEE (reference sequence). The V gene lost 1 base and the J gene lost 4 bases, with 14 bases spanning the gap. In nucleotides, the CDR3 is TGTGCCAGCAGCTTGCGGGACGGGAGGGGCTATGGCTACACCTTC. Translating gives CASSLRDGRGYGYTF. The entire variable domain, with the rest obtained from reference TRBV5-4 and TRBJ1-2, is as follows: ETGVTQSPTHLIKTRGQQVTLRCSSQSGHNTVSWYQQALGQGPQFIFQYYREEENGRGNFPPRFSGLQFPNYSSELNVNALELDDSALYLCASSLRDGRGYGYTFGSGTRLTVV.

The V call is TRBV27, the J call TRBJ2-1; D is possibly TRBD1 (5 bases). With 3 bases removed from V and 9 bases from J, the gap between germline ends came to 15 bases. CDR1 MNHEY and CDR2 SMNVEV come from the germline V gene (reference sequence). There are 14 residues in the CDR3. This CDR3 reads CASSFKDSMGEQFF. In DNA, the CDR3 is TGTGCCAGCAGTTTTAAAGACAGCATGGGTGAGCAGTTCTTC.

The chain carries TRBV7-2 and TRBJ2-3; a possible D gene is TRBD1 (6 bases). The V end was cut by 5 bases, the J end by 1 base, with 13 bases between. Per germline, CDR1 SGHTA and CDR2 FQGNSA. This CDR3 has 15 residues. CDR3 residues: CASSQQGLGTDTQYF. The CDR3, as DNA: TGTGCCAGCAGCCAACAGGGTCTTGGCACAGATACGCAGTATTTT.

This chain links TRBV3-1 (or the pseudogene TRBV3-2) with TRBJ1-4; D uncertain. V gave up 2 bases and J gave up 2 bases, with 9 bases separating them. This CDR3 region has 15 residues. Germline lookup yields CDR1 LGHDT and CDR2 YNNKEL (reference sequence). CDR3 region: CASSQNPPTNEKLFF. Here the CDR3 DNA reads TGTGCCAGCAGCCAAAACCCCCCCACTAATGAAAAACTGTTTTTT.

A note on this clone: Other DNA sequences in the sample encode the same CDR3. The rearrangement links TRBV5-1 to TRBJ1-5; D gene uncertain. Germline V gene data show CDR1 as SGHRS and CDR2 as YFSETQ. The CDR3 consists of 14 residues. The germline V and J ends were trimmed by 0 bases and 3 bases, with 7 bases remaining between them. The CDR3 loop is CASSLEGSNQPQHF. CDR3 DNA sequence: TGCGCCAGCAGCTTGGAAGGGTCCAATCAGCCCCAGCATTTT.

V and J are TRBV19 and TRBJ2-7; 11 nucleotides match TRBD2. V lost 1 base and J lost 7; bases outside the gene matches: 3. Per the germline V gene, CDR1 is LNHDA and CDR2 is SQIVND (reference sequence). The CDR3 spans 14 residues. The CDR3 reads CASSIASGRSEQYF. The CDR3 coding sequence is TGTGCCAGTAGTATAGCTAGCGGGAGGTCTGAGCAGTACTTC.

The J gene is TRBJ1-5, the V gene TRBV7-2; D gene ambiguous. Germline V gene sequence: CDR1 SGHTA, CDR2 FQGNSA. The V end was cut by 1 base, the J end by 4 bases, with 8 bases between. The CDR3 totals 14 residues. The CDR3 region has the DNA TGTGCCAGCAGCTTAGTCACAGCAAATCAGCCCCAGCATTTT. It codes for CASSLVTANQPQHF.

This clone was seen more than once but under ten times. The chain has TRBV6-5 and TRBJ2-7, with 7 bases aligning to TRBD2. V dropped 6 bases and J dropped 3; count of bases not matched to a gene: 11. This CDR3 has 15 residues. Germline CDR1 is MNHEY and CDR2 is SVGAGI. Here the CDR3 reads CASRSGTISRYEQYF. CDR3 in DNA: TGTGCCAGCAGGAGTGGGACTATCTCTCGCTACGAGCAGTACTTC.

The chain uses TRBV7-2 and TRBJ2-6, with 10 bases fitting TRBD1. J lost 1 base, V lost 4 bases, and 7 bases had no gene match. Germline CDR1 SGHTA, CDR2 FQGNSA. CDR3 length: 18 amino acids. The CDR3 bases are TGTGCCAGCAGCTCCGGACAGGGGGTGATTTCTGGGGCCAACGTCCTGACTTTC. Protein sequence: CASSSGQGVISGANVLTF.

The chain uses TRBV27 and TRBJ2-7, with D tentatively TRBD1 or TRBD2 (5 bases each). V lost 7 bases and J 2 bases, leaving 21 bases between the germline ends. CDR1 is MNHEY, CDR2 SMNVEV, per germline (reference sequence). This CDR3 has 16 residues. CDR3 in DNA: TGTGCCAGCACCGATAACCCTGGGACGTCCCCCTACGAGCAGTACTTC. It translates to CASTDNPGTSPYEQYF.

This rearrangement joins TRBV28 to TRBJ1-5; no firm D call. Germline V CDR1 and CDR2: MDHEN, SYDVKM. The CDR3 covers 11 residues. Trimming stripped 5 bases from V and 16 bases from J, with 15 bases between. The CDR3 loop reads CASSMGRRGHF. CDR3 nucleotide sequence: TGTGCCAGCAGTATGGGCCGGAGAGGACATTTT.